Listed below are T cell receptor beta chains from one sample, sequenced in a study of blood T cell repertoires in COVID-19. Repertoires were generated with immunoSEQ multiplex PCR, while TCRdb's copy carries only in-frame clones and drops some. The sample has roughly 290,000 clones; 84% are singletons. Sequencing input: peripheral blood. The source of these receptors is a person aged 70 to 79 with COVID-19, enrolled during active disease. Each CDR3 is given with its conserved first and last residue.

V gene: TRBV7-3
J gene: TRBJ2-3
CDR3 length: 13
CDR3 protein: CASSLGRADTQYF

V gene: TRBV7-8
J gene: TRBJ2-5
CDR3 length: 13
CDR3 protein: CASSFRTKETQYF

V gene: TRBV5-6
J gene: TRBJ2-5
CDR3 length: 16
CDR3 protein: CASSLGAGGPGETQYF

V gene: TRBV18
J gene: TRBJ1-1
CDR3 length: 15
CDR3 protein: CASSPQEGVRTEAFF

V gene: TRBV5-8
J gene: TRBJ2-3
CDR3 length: 13
CDR3 protein: CASSLTAGDTQYF

V gene: TRBV7-9
J gene: TRBJ1-4
CDR3 length: 15
CDR3 protein: CASSSGTVIREKLFF

V gene: TRBV6-2/TRBV6-3
J gene: TRBJ1-2
CDR3 length: 14
CDR3 protein: CASSYGQGALGYTF

V gene: TRBV6-5
J gene: TRBJ2-1
CDR3 length: 14
CDR3 protein: CASRREGRFNEQFF

V gene: TRBV10-3
J gene: TRBJ2-5
CDR3 length: 14
CDR3 protein: CAISESLHQETQYF

V gene: TRBV7-8
J gene: TRBJ1-5
CDR3 length: 16
CDR3 protein: CASSSSRAPGNQPQHF

V gene: TRBV5-8
J gene: TRBJ1-1
CDR3 length: 15
CDR3 protein: CASSLWTGRNTEAFF

V gene: TRBV7-2
J gene: TRBJ2-3
CDR3 length: 16
CDR3 protein: CASSFSWRGGSDTQYF

V gene: TRBV7-8
J gene: TRBJ1-1
CDR3 length: 14
CDR3 protein: CASSTGGAGTEAFF

V gene: TRBV27
J gene: TRBJ2-7
CDR3 length: 13
CDR3 protein: CASSFSRAHEQYF

V gene: TRBV27
J gene: TRBJ2-7
CDR3 length: 13
CDR3 protein: CASSLNGRYEQYF

V gene: TRBV25-1
J gene: TRBJ1-6
CDR3 length: 15
CDR3 protein: CASSGGQGYNSPLHF

V gene: TRBV30
J gene: TRBJ2-5
CDR3 length: 16
CDR3 protein: CACRLAGGRGQETQYF

V gene: TRBV19
J gene: TRBJ1-6
CDR3 length: 16
CDR3 protein: CASSTRDRDYNSPLHF

V gene: TRBV18
J gene: TRBJ2-3
CDR3 length: 14
CDR3 protein: CASSPRGAVDTQYF

V gene: TRBV5-1
J gene: TRBJ2-1
CDR3 length: 15
CDR3 protein: CASSEGTSGHNEQFF

V gene: TRBV6-5
J gene: TRBJ1-5
CDR3 length: 14
CDR3 protein: CASSVRVGNQPQHF

V gene: TRBV19
J gene: TRBJ2-4
CDR3 length: 14
CDR3 protein: CASNPSREANIQYF

V gene: TRBV28
J gene: TRBJ2-2
CDR3 length: 11
CDR3 protein: CASSFYGELFF

V gene: TRBV4-1
J gene: TRBJ1-1
CDR3 length: 15
CDR3 protein: CASSQDAGFDTEAFF

V gene: TRBV12-3/TRBV12-4
J gene: TRBJ1-2
CDR3 length: 13
CDR3 protein: CASSLGQGGGYTF

V gene: TRBV6-6
J gene: TRBJ2-4
CDR3 length: 19
CDR3 protein: CASSLSTPGGPLAKNIQYF

V gene: TRBV28
J gene: TRBJ1-1
CDR3 length: 15
CDR3 protein: CASRNRAAFSTEAFF

V gene: TRBV5-6
J gene: TRBJ2-7
CDR3 length: 16
CDR3 protein: CASSFHRQGPSDEQYF

V gene: TRBV7-7
J gene: TRBJ1-1
CDR3 length: 13
CDR3 protein: CASSFRTGSEAFF

V gene: TRBV28
J gene: TRBJ2-4
CDR3 length: 17
CDR3 protein: CASIDNGVPRAKNIQYF

V gene: TRBV11-2
J gene: TRBJ2-6
CDR3 length: 19
CDR3 protein: CASSSAGTGGGSGANVLTF

V gene: TRBV6-2/TRBV6-3
J gene: TRBJ2-5
CDR3 length: 14
CDR3 protein: CASSYQGARETQYF

V gene: TRBV19
J gene: TRBJ1-1
CDR3 length: 13
CDR3 protein: CASNTQGPTEAFF

V gene: TRBV27
J gene: TRBJ2-5
CDR3 length: 17
CDR3 protein: CASSSQRGAGVIGTQYF

V gene: TRBV7-8
J gene: TRBJ1-1
CDR3 length: 13
CDR3 protein: CASTRQGVTEAFF

V gene: TRBV5-1
J gene: TRBJ2-7
CDR3 length: 13
CDR3 protein: CASGGQGVGEQYF

V gene: TRBV5-4
J gene: TRBJ1-1
CDR3 length: 17
CDR3 protein: CASSLWGQTFTNTEAFF

V gene: TRBV18
J gene: TRBJ1-1
CDR3 length: 13
CDR3 protein: CASSGRVNPEAFF

V gene: TRBV27
J gene: TRBJ2-3
CDR3 length: 12
CDR3 protein: CASTGLADTQYF

V gene: TRBV9
J gene: TRBJ2-3
CDR3 length: 15
CDR3 protein: CASSVVSSGGDTQYF

V gene: TRBV14
J gene: TRBJ1-2
CDR3 length: 13
CDR3 protein: CASSPHRGYGYTF

V gene: TRBV12-5
J gene: TRBJ2-1
CDR3 length: 13
CDR3 protein: CACQRGDYNEQFF

V gene: TRBV19
J gene: TRBJ1-5
CDR3 length: 13
CDR3 protein: CASRDRGNQPQHF

V gene: TRBV10-2
J gene: TRBJ2-1
CDR3 length: 13
CDR3 protein: CAGSRDSPGGQFF

V gene: TRBV5-4
J gene: TRBJ2-5
CDR3 length: 15
CDR3 protein: CASSKPGQTRETQYF

V gene: TRBV5-5
J gene: TRBJ1-2
CDR3 length: 16
CDR3 protein: CASSSGQGFRLQGYTF

V gene: TRBV30
J gene: TRBJ2-7
CDR3 length: 17
CDR3 protein: CAWSGIHSGRALGEQYF

V gene: TRBV7-9
J gene: TRBJ1-6
CDR3 length: 16
CDR3 protein: CASSFYSNPVVSPLHF

V gene: TRBV28
J gene: TRBJ1-1
CDR3 length: 18
CDR3 protein: CASSPIGAGGIRNTEAFF

V gene: TRBV7-2
J gene: TRBJ1-1
CDR3 length: 14
CDR3 protein: CASISDRAATEAFF

V gene: TRBV3-1/TRBV3-2
J gene: TRBJ1-1
CDR3 length: 14
CDR3 protein: CASSRTTGNTEAFF

V gene: TRBV7-2
J gene: TRBJ2-2
CDR3 length: 19
CDR3 protein: CASSTGGLAGVLDTGELFF

V gene: TRBV29-1
J gene: TRBJ2-2
CDR3 length: 13
CDR3 protein: CSVRDRGTGELFF

V gene: TRBV5-1
J gene: TRBJ1-4
CDR3 length: 15
CDR3 protein: CASSLSRGRFEKLFF

V gene: TRBV2
J gene: TRBJ2-5
CDR3 length: 13
CDR3 protein: CASSGRSRETQYF

V gene: TRBV7-7
J gene: TRBJ2-5
CDR3 length: 16
CDR3 protein: CASSLGDSGYGETQYF

V gene: TRBV7-2
J gene: TRBJ1-6
CDR3 length: 14
CDR3 protein: CASSSRTGNSPLHF

V gene: TRBV7-2
J gene: TRBJ2-3
CDR3 length: 14
CDR3 protein: CASSMDFLTDTQYF

V gene: TRBV21-1
J gene: TRBJ2-5
CDR3 length: 14
CDR3 protein: CASSPRGVQETQYF

V gene: TRBV15
J gene: TRBJ2-5
CDR3 length: 15
CDR3 protein: CATSRDQGRQETQYF